The 26 T cell receptor beta chains listed next were all sequenced from one sample in a study of radiotherapy plus CTLA-4 blockade in lung cancer. The data were produced by immunoSEQ multiplex PCR, yet TCRdb's version contains in-frame clones alone and is incomplete. Of some 67,000 clones in the sample, around 76% were seen once. Sample: peripheral blood, taken from a patient treated with radiotherapy plus ipilimumab. The source of these receptors is a human donor with non-small cell lung cancer whose response to radiotherapy plus ipilimumab could not be evaluated. Some clones in this sample may be carry-over from other donors' samples.

V gene TRBV19 combines with J gene TRBJ2-4; 12 bases map to TRBD2. The CDR3 loop spans 17 amino acids. Per the germline V gene, CDR1 is LNHDA and CDR2 is SQIVND (reference sequence). With V trimmed by 3 bases and J by 0 bases, 3 bases remained unmatched. DNA of the CDR3: TGTGCCAGTAGTATCCTAGCGGGGGGGTTAGCCAAAAACATTCAGTACTTC. Its translation is CASSILAGGLAKNIQYF.

The genes are TRBV6-6 and TRBJ1-5; TRBD1 matches 11 bases. Trimming at V came to 5 bases and at J to 11 bases, leaving 5 bases not matched to a gene. Germline CDR1 reads MNHNY; CDR2 reads SVGAGI (reference sequence). The CDR3 is made up of 13 amino acids. The CDR3 DNA reads as TGTGCCAGCAGTCCCGGGACAGGGGGGACCCAGCATTTT. It yields the protein CASSPGTGGTQHF.

This chain links TRBV4-3 with TRBJ2-1; perhaps TRBD2 as D (7 bases). This CDR3 has 16 amino acids. Trimming pared 1 base from V and 5 bases from J, leaving 15 bases between. Per the germline V gene, CDR1 is LGHNA and CDR2 is YSLEER. The CDR3 here is CASSQVGRGENNEQFF. The CDR3 DNA is TGCGCCAGCAGCCAAGTAGGGAGGGGGGAAAACAATGAGCAGTTCTTC.

The chain links TRBV7-2 to TRBJ2-3, with 8 positions matching TRBD2. This CDR3 is built from 14 residues. Germline CDR1 is SGHTA and CDR2 is FQGNSA. The CDR3 reads CAEKGTRHTDTQYF. The DNA of the CDR3 is TGTGCGGAAAAGGGGACTAGGCACACAGATACGCAGTATTTT.

The chain recombines TRBV2 with TRBJ1-6; possible D gene TRBD1, 5 bases. This CDR3 region has 13 residues. Germline V gene lookup returns CDR1 SNHLY and CDR2 FYNNEI. Trimming took off 7 bases at V and 9 bases at J, with 13 bases between the two ends. The DNA for the CDR3 is TGTGCCAGCATGACAGTTCTCGCTTCACCCCTCCACTTT. Its protein product is CASMTVLASPLHF.

V gene TRBV6-1 combines with J gene TRBJ1-2; weak D call: TRBD1 (5 bases). Germline V gene lookup returns CDR1 MNHNS and CDR2 SASEGT. This CDR3 region has 16 residues. V shed 4 bases and J shed 7 bases, with 22 bases lying between them. Here the CDR3 DNA reads TGTGCCAGCAGTGGTCGGGGGTCCCACTTCTATAGTGGCTACACCTTC. It yields the protein CASSGRGSHFYSGYTF.

The table lists this clone with a few counts. CDR3 nucleotide sequence: TGTGCCAGCAGCTTAGAGAGCTACCCTGGTGGCTACACCTTC. This gives the protein CASSLESYPGGYTF. V and J are TRBV7-9 and TRBJ1-2, with D unresolved. The CDR3 sequence is 14 residues long. The V and J ends lost 1 base and 7 bases respectively, with 13 bases between them. The germline V gene has CDR1 SEHNR and CDR2 FQNEAQ (reference sequence).

This clone was found a few times. This chain uses TRBV7-6 with TRBJ2-2, with 11 bases that match TRBD2. The V gene end was trimmed by 5 bases and the J gene end by 1 base; junction bases not matched to a gene: 6. The CDR3 covers 17 residues. Germline-derived CDR1 and CDR2 are SGHVS and FNYEAQ. CDR3: CASSPELAGGNTGELFF. In DNA, the CDR3 is TGTGCCAGCAGCCCTGAGCTAGCGGGGGGGAACACCGGGGAGCTGTTTTTT.

The rearrangement joins TRBV15 to TRBJ1-5, with TRBD1 identical over 7 bases. The CDR3 is made up of 16 amino acids. V lost 4 bases and J lost 3; bases outside the gene matches: 9. Per the germline V gene, CDR1 is LNHNV and CDR2 is YYDKDF (reference sequence). CDR3 sequence reads: CATSTPLTGPNQPQHF. The CDR3 DNA sequence: TGTGCCACCAGCACTCCCTTGACAGGGCCCAATCAGCCCCAGCATTTT.

This chain uses TRBV5-1 with TRBJ2-5; unclear D gene. Germline CDR1 SGHRS, CDR2 YFSETQ. The CDR3 spans 11 residues. V was clipped by 3 bases and J by 5 bases, with 5 bases between them. CDR3 nucleotides: TGCGCCAGCAGCTACGAGGAGACCCAGTACTTC. It translates to CASSYEETQYF.

The chain employs TRBV14 and TRBJ1-1; D gene unclear. This CDR3 is 11 amino acids long. V lost 11 bases to trimming and J lost 0 bases, with 7 bases between them. Looked up from germline, CDR1 is SGHDN and CDR2 is FVKESK. CDR3 amino acids: CASGMNTEAFF. DNA of the CDR3: TGTGCCTCCGGGATGAACACTGAAGCTTTCTTT.

The rearrangement joins TRBV7-8 to TRBJ2-2; TRBD1 might be the D (6 bases). V was cut by 3 bases and J by 4 bases, with 18 bases left in between. The CDR3 consists of 17 residues. Germline loops: CDR1 SGHVS, CDR2 FQNEAQ. The CDR3 loop is CASSFATHRVGTGELFF. The CDR3 nucleotides read TGTGCCAGCAGCTTCGCCACCCACAGGGTAGGCACCGGGGAGCTGTTTTTT.

The J gene is TRBJ1-1, the V gene TRBV28; no clear D. V gave up 4 bases and J gave up 3 bases, with 15 bases separating them. Germline V gives CDR1 MDHEN, CDR2 SYDVKM. This CDR3 spans 15 amino acids. The CDR3 spells CASSSHPLTDTEAFF. Here the CDR3 DNA reads TGTGCCAGCAGTTCCCACCCTTTGACTGACACTGAAGCTTTCTTT.

This clone was counted many times. The rearrangement joins TRBV28 to TRBJ2-7; 9 positions agree with TRBD2. V was clipped by 6 bases and J by 3 bases; unmatched bases: 6. The CDR3 totals 14 residues. CDR1 and CDR2 (germline): MDHEN, SYDVKM. CDR3: CASSQLAGNYEQYF. CDR3 nucleotides: TGTGCCAGCAGCCAGCTAGCGGGGAACTACGAGCAGTACTTC.

DNA for the CDR3: TGTGCCAGCAGCTTAGGAAGCTTCGGGAGTAATTCACCCCTCCACTTT. Protein sequence: CASSLGSFGSNSPLHF. The J gene is TRBJ1-6, the V gene TRBV7-2; D gene ambiguous. From germline, CDR1 is SGHTA and CDR2 FQGNSA. There are 16 residues in the CDR3. V gave up 1 base and J gave up 6 bases, with 13 bases separating them.

The CDR3 loop reads CASSPREGRVGELFF. CDR3 coding DNA: TGTGCCAGCAGCCCGAGGGAAGGCCGGGTCGGGGAGCTGTTTTTT. The V call is TRBV9, the J call TRBJ2-2, with D tentatively TRBD2 (5 bases). Germline-derived CDR1 and CDR2 are SGDLS and YYNGEE. The germline V and J ends were trimmed by 4 bases and 7 bases, with 17 bases remaining between them. The CDR3 totals 15 residues.

The chain combines TRBV5-8 with TRBJ2-1, with 11 nucleotides matching TRBD1. The CDR3 totals 15 residues. Losses at the gene ends were 3 bases for V and 2 bases for J; bases not matched to a gene: 1. Germline V gene sequence: CDR1 SGHTS, CDR2 YDEGEE. The DNA for the CDR3 is TGTGCCAGCAGCTCGGGACAGGGGGCCTACAATGAGCAGTTCTTC. Translating gives CASSSGQGAYNEQFF.

The V call is TRBV2, the J call TRBJ2-5, with D possibly matching TRBD2 (7 bases). V was shortened by 8 bases and J by 2 bases, with 15 bases between the two germline ends. The CDR3 spans 14 residues. CDR1 and CDR2 (germline): SNHLY, FYNNEI. The CDR3 DNA reads as TGTGCCAGCGACATCGGGGGGCTGCAAGAGACCCAGTACTTC. The encoded protein is CASDIGGLQETQYF. The entire variable domain, with the rest obtained from reference TRBV2 and TRBJ2-5, is as follows: EPEVTQTPSHQVTQMGQEVILRCVPISNHLYFYWYRQILGQKVEFLVSFYNNEISEKSEIFDDQFSVERPDGSNFTLKIRSTKLEDSAMYFCASDIGGLQETQYFGPGTRLLVL.

The chain recombines TRBV7-9 with TRBJ2-7, with TRBD1 matching 7 bases. The CDR3 is made up of 14 amino acids. V was clipped by 4 bases and J by 6 bases; unmatched bases: 9. Germline values: CDR1 SEHNR, CDR2 FQNEAQ (reference sequence). The CDR3 nucleotides read TGTGCCAGCAGCTCTACCGACAGGGCCGCCGAGCAGTACTTC. Translation: CASSSTDRAAEQYF. Variable domain in full (rest from reference TRBV7-9 and TRBJ2-7): DTGVSQNPRHKITKRGQNVTFRCDPISEHNRLYWYRQTLGQGPEFLTYFQNEAQLEKSRLLSDRFSAERPKGSFSTLEIQRTEQGDSAMYLCASSSTDRAAEQYFGPGTRLTVT.

V usage is TRBV20-1 and J usage is TRBJ2-5; D gene ambiguous. The V end was cut by 0 bases, the J end by 9 bases, with 8 bases between. The CDR3 consists of 11 residues. Per the germline V gene, CDR1 is DFQATT and CDR2 is SNEGSKA (reference sequence). CDR3 bases: TGCAGTGCTAGAGATCAGGTGGCCCAGTACTTC. This sequence encodes CSARDQVAQYF.

The chain combines TRBV7-8 with TRBJ1-2, with 8 bases lining up with TRBD1. V lost 3 bases to trimming and J lost 4 bases; unmatched junction nucleotides: 7. CDR1 is SGHVS and CDR2 is FQNEAQ in the germline V gene. The length of the CDR3 is 15 residues. CDR3 nucleotide sequence: TGTGCCAGCAGCTTTCGGGCGGACAGGGTCTATGGCTACACCTTC. Protein sequence: CASSFRADRVYGYTF.

The genes are TRBV19 and TRBJ1-2; 10 nucleotides match TRBD1. V lost 6 bases, J lost 3 bases, and 7 bases stayed unmatched. This CDR3 spans 15 amino acids. CDR1 is LNHDA, CDR2 SQIVND, per germline (reference sequence). In DNA form, the CDR3 reads TGTGCCAGTAGAGCCGGACAGGGGGATTACTATGGCTACACCTTC. It specifies CASRAGQGDYYGYTF.

The chain links TRBV30 to TRBJ1-2; 7 nucleotides line up with TRBD1. The germline V gene has CDR1 GTSNPN and CDR2 SVGIG (reference sequence). The CDR3 consists of 12 residues. V shed 3 bases, J shed 8 bases, and the junction held 6 bases outside the gene matches. CDR3 amino acids: CAWRLGGWGYTF. CDR3 nucleotides: TGTGCCTGGAGGTTAGGGGGCTGGGGCTACACCTTC. Full variable domain (missing parts from reference TRBV30 and TRBJ1-2): SQTIHQWPATLVQPVGSPLSLECTVEGTSNPNLYWYRQAAGRGLQLLFYSVGIGQISSEVPQNLSASRPQDRQFILSSKKLLLSDSGFYLCAWRLGGWGYTFGSGTRLTVV.

The chain links TRBV5-1 to TRBJ1-4, with TRBD1 matching 8 bases. V gave up 0 bases and J gave up 8 bases; unmatched junction bases: 6. From germline, CDR1 is SGHRS and CDR2 YFSETQ. This CDR3 region has 15 residues. The DNA for the CDR3 is TGCGCCAGCAGCTTGGTAACAGGGGGAGGCGAAAAACTGTTTTTT. It codes for CASSLVTGGGEKLFF.

This chain uses TRBV29-1 with TRBJ2-7, with a weak D call TRBD2 (5 bases). CDR1 and CDR2 (germline): SQVTM, ANQGSEA. The CDR3 has 12 amino acids. Trimming took off 7 bases at V and 4 bases at J, with 14 bases between the two ends. The CDR3 loop is CSAWVEGYEQYF. DNA of the CDR3: TGCAGCGCTTGGGTAGAGGGTTACGAGCAGTACTTC.

The rearrangement joins TRBV28 to TRBJ2-7; tentative D call: TRBD1 (5 bases). With 4 bases removed from V and 7 bases from J, the gap between germline ends came to 17 bases. Germline CDR1 reads MDHEN; CDR2 reads SYDVKM. CDR3 length: 14 amino acids. The CDR3 nucleotides read TGTGCCAGCAGTTCCCCCGGCAGGGTTAGGGAGCAGTACTTC. Its translation: CASSSPGRVREQYF. Full variable domain (missing parts from reference TRBV28 and TRBJ2-7): DVKVTQSSRYLVKRTGEKVFLECVQDMDHENMFWYRQDPGLGLRLIYFSYDVKMKEKGDIPEGYSVSREKKERFSLILESASTNQTSMYLCASSSPGRVREQYFGPGTRLTVT.